A selection of T cell receptor beta chains follows, all from one sample in a study of Ad26.COV2.S vaccination and SARS-CoV-2 variants. Clones were sequenced by immunoSEQ multiplex PCR, and TCRdb holds only the in-frame ones, with some missing. The repertoire holds around 340,000 clones, 88% seen once, with about 6.4% in the top ten. The sequences come from peripheral blood, collected in a trial of Ad26.COV2.S vaccine versus placebo. The source is a person aged 18-60 years who received the Ad26.COV2.S COVID-19 vaccine or a placebo. Each CDR3 is given with its conserved first and last residue. The D gene is left open where the match is weak. A row's size may be missing; if present it is once, few, many or a size class.

j_call clone_size d_call v_call cdr3_aa cdr3_nt
TRBJ2-5 NA NA TRBV3-1/TRBV3-2 CASTQGPLQETQYF TGTGCCAGCACCCAAGGACCCCTCCAAGAGACCCAGTACTTC
TRBJ2-1 NA NA TRBV6-5 CASITGELSYNEQFF TGTGCCAGCATTACCGGAGAACTCTCCTACAATGAGCAGTTCTTC
TRBJ2-7 NA NA TRBV19 CASSITAASSYEQYF TGTGCCAGTAGTATAACAGCGGCGAGCTCCTACGAGCAGTACTTC
TRBJ2-7 NA NA TRBV21-1 CASSTRRAGSTYEQYF TGTGCCAGCAGCACCCGAAGAGCGGGAAGTACATACGAGCAGTACTTC
TRBJ2-3 NA NA TRBV7-8 CASSLYRAPKGDTQYF TGTGCCAGCAGCCTGTACAGGGCCCCTAAGGGGGATACGCAGTATTTT
TRBJ1-1 once NA TRBV5-5 CASTLMGTPGTEAFF TGTGCCAGCACCCTCATGGGGACCCCTGGGACTGAAGCTTTCTTT
TRBJ2-7 NA NA TRBV14 CASSQQDTRYSYEQYF TGTGCCAGCAGCCAGCAAGACACCCGGTACTCCTACGAGCAGTACTTC
TRBJ1-2 NA NA TRBV3-1/TRBV3-2 CASRPGQGRPNYGYTF TGTGCCAGCCGGCCGGGGCAGGGTCGTCCTAACTATGGCTACACCTTC
TRBJ1-1 NA TRBD1 TRBV18 CASSQTSTGGNLEAFF TGTGCCAGCTCACAAACCTCGACAGGGGGCAACCTTGAAGCTTTCTTT
TRBJ2-3 NA TRBD1 TRBV7-9 CASSRRDREADTQYF TGTGCCAGCAGCCGACGGGACAGGGAGGCAGATACGCAGTATTTT
TRBJ2-7 NA TRBD1 TRBV29-1 CSAAGQGLYEQYF TGCAGCGCGGCAGGACAGGGACTCTACGAGCAGTACTTC
TRBJ2-2 NA NA TRBV7-3 CASSYESTDLAANTGELFF TGTGCCAGCAGCTATGAATCGACAGACCTAGCCGCGAACACCGGGGAGCTGTTTTTT
TRBJ2-7 NA TRBD1 TRBV29-1 CSGGTGFDEQYF TGCAGCGGGGGGACAGGGTTCGACGAGCAGTACTTC
TRBJ2-3 NA TRBD1 TRBV5-4 CASSLDPTGTDTQYF TGTGCCAGCAGCTTGGACCCGACAGGGACAGATACGCAGTATTTT
TRBJ2-5 NA TRBD2 TRBV5-1 CASSSSRRGGGETQYF TGCGCCAGCAGCTCATCTCGGCGGGGGGGAGGAGAGACCCAGTACTTC
TRBJ2-7 NA NA TRBV9 CASSLGEQYF TGTGCCAGCTCCCTTGGCGAGCAGTACTTC
TRBJ2-7 NA TRBD1 TRBV6-6 CASSLDGTGAQPHEQYF TGTGCCAGCAGTCTCGATGGTACAGGGGCGCAGCCTCACGAGCAGTACTTC
TRBJ1-1 NA NA TRBV3-1/TRBV3-2 CASSQAGSTEAFF TGTGCCAGCAGCCAAGCGGGGAGCACTGAAGCTTTCTTT
TRBJ2-5 NA NA TRBV9 CASSVGVEGETQYF TGTGCCAGCAGTGTGGGGGTGGAAGGAGAGACCCAGTACTTC
TRBJ2-2 NA TRBD2 TRBV7-3 CASSPRGTSGRGPNTGELFF TGTGCCAGCAGCCCAAGAGGGACTAGCGGGAGGGGCCCCAACACCGGGGAGCTGTTTTTT
TRBJ1-1 NA NA TRBV28 CASSLNGGTTEAFF TGTGCCAGCAGCCTGAACGGGGGGACGACTGAAGCTTTCTTT
TRBJ2-7 NA TRBD1 TRBV9 CASSVDGTATYEQYF TGTGCCAGCAGCGTTGATGGGACAGCCACCTACGAGCAGTACTTC
TRBJ1-1 once NA TRBV3-1/TRBV3-2 CASTHTVEATEAFF TGTGCCAGCACCCACACGGTGGAGGCCACTGAAGCTTTCTTT
TRBJ1-5 NA NA TRBV6-5 CASSPRVLEPQHF TGTGCCAGCAGTCCCAGGGTTTTGGAGCCCCAGCATTTT
TRBJ1-5 NA NA TRBV7-8 CASSAGTNDQPQHF TGTGCCAGCAGCGCTGGGACAAACGATCAGCCCCAGCATTTT
TRBJ1-5 NA TRBD1 TRBV28 CASSPTTGANQPQHF TGTGCCAGCAGTCCCACGACAGGGGCGAATCAGCCCCAGCATTTT
TRBJ2-7 NA TRBD1 TRBV7-9 CASSLPGTGAYEQYF TGTGCCAGCAGCTTACCTGGGACAGGAGCCTACGAGCAGTACTTC
TRBJ2-3 NA NA TRBV28 CASSLVESTDTQYF TGTGCCAGCAGTTTGGTTGAAAGCACAGATACGCAGTATTTT
TRBJ2-5 NA TRBD2 TRBV11-2 CASSARLAGVETQYF TGTGCCAGCAGCGCCCGACTAGCGGGAGTGGAGACCCAGTACTTC
TRBJ2-3 NA NA TRBV18 CASSPLPGLSTDTQYF TGTGCCAGCTCACCTCTTCCGGGACTTAGCACAGATACGCAGTATTTT
TRBJ2-5 NA TRBD1 TRBV4-1 CASSQDGFSFDRDGTQYF TGCGCCAGCAGCCAAGATGGTTTTTCTTTCGACAGGGACGGGACCCAGTACTTC
TRBJ1-1 NA NA TRBV6-1 CASSDLFTEAFF TGTGCCAGCAGTGATCTATTCACTGAAGCTTTCTTT
TRBJ2-6 NA NA TRBV28 CATRPAGANVLTF TGTGCCACACGCCCCGCTGGGGCCAACGTCCTGACTTTC
TRBJ1-6 NA NA TRBV5-1 CASSLKDQANSPLHF TGCGCCAGCAGCTTGAAGGACCAGGCAAATTCACCCCTCCACTTT
TRBJ1-1 NA TRBD1 TRBV19 CASTLAGAGGHTEAFF TGTGCCAGTACCTTGGCCGGGGCAGGGGGTCACACTGAAGCTTTCTTT
TRBJ1-2 NA TRBD1 TRBV28 CASSRTGGGGYGYTF TGTGCCAGCAGTCGTACAGGGGGCGGGGGCTATGGCTACACCTTC
TRBJ1-3 NA TRBD1 TRBV7-9 CASSAGTGAASGNTIYF TGTGCCAGCAGCGCCGGGACAGGGGCGGCCTCTGGAAACACCATATATTTT
TRBJ1-1 NA NA TRBV4-3 CASSQDPTSPGTEAFF TGCGCCAGCAGCCAAGATCCCACGTCACCGGGAACTGAAGCTTTCTTT
TRBJ2-5 once NA TRBV28 CASSPWASGGSETQYF TGTGCCAGCAGCCCGTGGGCGAGTGGGGGTTCGGAGACCCAGTACTTC
TRBJ2-7 NA NA TRBV5-1 CASSLASVGSYEQYF TGCGCCAGCAGCTTGGCCTCGGTGGGTTCGTACGAGCAGTACTTC
TRBJ2-1 NA TRBD2 TRBV11-2 CASSTTSGSADYNEQFF TGTGCCAGCAGCACAACTAGCGGGAGTGCAGATTACAATGAGCAGTTCTTC
TRBJ1-5 NA NA TRBV18 CASSPERGSNQPQHF TGTGCCAGCTCACCGGAAAGGGGTAGCAATCAGCCCCAGCATTTT
TRBJ1-1 NA NA TRBV30 CAWSFSGGTEAFF TGTGCCTGGAGCTTCTCGGGGGGGACTGAAGCTTTCTTT
TRBJ1-2 NA NA TRBV4-1 CASSQDRQLYYGYTF TGCGCCAGCAGCCAAGATCGACAGCTATACTATGGCTACACCTTC
TRBJ2-1 NA NA TRBV6-5 CASSYRERAYNEQFF TGTGCCAGCAGTTACAGGGAACGGGCCTACAATGAGCAGTTCTTC
TRBJ2-3 NA TRBD2 TRBV7-3 CASSLAGGFTDTQYF TGTGCCAGCAGCTTAGCGGGGGGATTCACAGATACGCAGTATTTT
TRBJ1-1 NA NA TRBV27 CASISEWNTEAFF TGTGCCAGCATTAGCGAGTGGAACACTGAAGCTTTCTTT
TRBJ2-4 NA TRBD2 TRBV3-1/TRBV3-2 CASSQEGGTSGGALYEIQYF TGTGCCAGCAGCCAAGAAGGCGGGACTAGCGGGGGCGCCTTGTATGAGATTCAGTACTTC
TRBJ1-2 few NA TRBV19 CASSDRTVNGYTF TGTGCCAGTAGTGACCGGACCGTGAATGGCTACACCTTC
TRBJ2-3 NA NA TRBV6-5 CASSYEQETDTQYF TGTGCCAGCAGTTACGAACAGGAGACAGATACGCAGTATTTT